This T cell receptor beta chain was sequenced for a study of a mutant IDH1 vaccine in newly diagnosed glioma. Study summary: Vaccine administration was initiated 4-6 weeks following radiotherapy alone, or with temozolomide cycles.

Only in-frame clones appear in the TCRdb table, and some are missing; sequencing was by immunoSEQ multiplex PCR. Of tens of thousands of clones in the sample, about 90% were seen once. With 0 bases removed from V and 7 bases from J, the gap between germline ends came to 15 bases. CDR1 and CDR2 from the germline V gene are MGHDK and SYGVNS. This CDR3 is 16 amino acids long. Time point: week 11, during vaccination. The vaccine gave 300 ug of a 20-mer mutant IDH1 peptide subcutaneously per dose. Regarding this clone: What it binds is unknown.

The V and J genes are TRBV25-1 and TRBJ2-2; a possible D gene is TRBD1 (6 bases). Here the sequenced sample was PBMCs, taken from a glioma patient whose treatment included an IDH1 peptide vaccine. The TCR comes from a man aged 18 to 29 with glioma. CDR3 loop: CASSEYSPGAGGELFF. The CDR3 nucleotides read TGTGCCAGCAGTGAATATAGCCCAGGGGCAGGCGGGGAGCTGTTTTTT.